These 22 T cell receptor beta chains originate from one sample sequenced in a study of T cell repertoires in cytomegalovirus infection. TCRdb ran MiXCR on the reads and lists one entry per CDR3 protein. The table shows around 450,000 distinct CDR3 sequences, with under 40% occurring only once. The sequenced sample was PBMCs. These TCRs come from a human donor in good health (CMV status not recorded). Some clones in this sample may be carry-over from other donors' samples.

CDR3 in amino acids: CASTKSSLERGSTDTQYF. The CDR3 bases are TGTGCCAGCACCAAGTCCTCCTTGGAGCGGGGGAGCACAGATACGCAGTATTTT. V gene TRBV6-5 combines with J gene TRBJ2-3; 8 bases fit TRBD2. Germline CDR1 and CDR2: MNHEY and SVGAGI. The CDR3 runs 18 residues. Germline trimming cut 7 bases from V and 0 bases from J; bases unmatched to any gene: 15.

The chain links TRBV5-1 to TRBJ1-6, with D possibly being TRBD1 (5 bases). Germline assignment: CDR1 SGHRS and CDR2 YFSETQ. The ends were cut back, 4 bases at V and 7 bases at J, with 12 bases in the middle. The CDR3 is 14 amino acids. The CDR3 here is CASSDNEGNSPLHF. The CDR3, as DNA: TGCGCCAGCAGCGACAACGAGGGGAATTCACCCCTCCACTTT.

A remark on this clonotype: A read error may produce the germline difference seen at one junction end. The chain carries TRBV4-2 and TRBJ1-1; 9 positions match TRBD1. The CDR3 loop spans 18 amino acids. The V gene's germline CDR1 is LGHNA and CDR2 YNFKEQ. In DNA form, the CDR3 reads TGTGCCAGCAGCCAACCACCGACAGGGGGTCTACAGAACACTGAAGCTTTATTT. Translated: CASSQPPTGGLQNTEALF.

This clonotype has a handful of counts. The chain carries TRBV7-9 and TRBJ1-4; D gene uncertain. The CDR3 is 13 amino acids. Trimming stripped 3 bases from V and 8 bases from J, with 10 bases between. The germline V gene encodes CDR1 SEHNR and CDR2 FQNEAQ (reference sequence). The CDR3 protein is CASSFGMQEKLFF. The DNA for the CDR3 is TGTGCCAGCAGCTTTGGGATGCAGGAAAAACTGTTTTTT. The complete variable domain, with remaining parts taken from reference TRBV7-9 and TRBJ1-4, reads DTGVSQNPRHKITKRGQNVTFRCDPISEHNRLYWYRQTLGQGPEFLTYFQNEAQLEKSRLLSDRFSAERPKGSFSTLEIQRTEQGDSAMYLCASSFGMQEKLFFGSGTQLSVL.

The chain carries TRBV11-2 and TRBJ2-5; no clear D. Trimming pared 0 bases from V and 2 bases from J, leaving 13 bases between. This CDR3 comprises 16 residues. CDR1 and CDR2 (germline): SGHAT, FQNNGV. CDR3: CASSLDITLGQETQYF. DNA for the CDR3: TGTGCCAGCAGCTTAGATATCACCCTGGGACAAGAGACCCAGTACTTC.

This clonotype was picked up many times. V is TRBV7-9 and J is TRBJ2-7; D not resolved. Per the germline V gene, CDR1 is SEHNR and CDR2 is FQNEAQ (reference sequence). Trimming stripped 4 bases from V and 2 bases from J, with 18 bases between. The CDR3 extends over 16 amino acids. In nucleotides, the CDR3 is TGTGCCAGCAGCTCGAACAAACCCCCCCGGGCCTACGAGCAGTACTTC. Its translation is CASSSNKPPRAYEQYF.

V usage is TRBV20-1 and J usage is TRBJ2-1, with TRBD2 matching over 14 bases. J was trimmed by 8 bases and V by 6 bases; bases with no gene match: 21. CDR1 and CDR2 (germline): DFQATT, SNEGSKA (reference sequence). The CDR3 contains 19 residues. CDR3 sequence reads: CSAGVPSQPRLAGGHEQFF. The DNA of the CDR3 is TGCAGTGCCGGCGTCCCCAGTCAGCCTAGACTAGCGGGGGGGCATGAGCAGTTCTTC.

This clonotype was seen at least ten times. One junction end disagrees with the germline gene, perhaps due to a read error. The chain is built from TRBV7-2 and TRBJ2-3; 9 nucleotides line up with TRBD2. The length of the CDR3 is 15 residues. Germline CDR1 SGHTA, CDR2 FQGNSA. In DNA, the CDR3 is TGTGCCAGCAGCATAGCGGGGGCTAGCACAGATACGCAGTATTTT. Encoded protein: CASSIAGASTDTQYF.

This chain uses TRBV28 with TRBJ1-2; D not certain. Germline CDR1 and CDR2: MDHEN and SYDVKM. Trimming pared 3 bases from V and 2 bases from J, leaving 13 bases between. The CDR3 is made up of 15 amino acids. The chain's CDR3 is CASSLGSLINYGYTF. The CDR3, as DNA: TGTGCCAGCAGTTTGGGCAGTCTCATCAACTATGGCTACACCTTC.

This clonotype was observed a few times. V usage is TRBV27 and J usage is TRBJ2-2, with TRBD1 identical over 9 bases. V lost 6 bases, J lost 1 base, and 6 bases stayed unmatched. The germline V gene encodes CDR1 MNHEY and CDR2 SMNVEV (reference sequence). This CDR3 has 16 amino acids. CDR3 residues: CASRPDRGLNTGELFF. In nucleotides, the CDR3 is TGTGCCAGCAGACCGGACAGGGGACTGAACACCGGGGAGCTGTTTTTT.

This clonotype was detected once. This chain joins TRBV11-1 and TRBJ2-7; D might be TRBD1 (6 bases). Per the germline V gene, CDR1 is SGHAT and CDR2 is FQDESV (reference sequence). The germline V and J ends were trimmed by 0 bases and 3 bases, with 12 bases remaining between them. This CDR3 comprises 15 residues. The CDR3 sequence: CASSLAATGLYEQYF. In DNA form, the CDR3 reads TGTGCCAGCAGCTTAGCCGCCACAGGGCTCTACGAGCAGTACTTC.

For the CDR3, the DNA is TGTGCCAGTAGTATATTTCAGGGGAACTATGGCTACACCTTC. It encodes CASSIFQGNYGYTF. The J gene is TRBJ1-2, the V gene TRBV19; weak D call: TRBD1 (6 bases). In germline, CDR1 is LNHDA, CDR2 SQIVND (reference sequence). The CDR3 consists of 14 residues. V dropped 2 bases and J dropped 2 bases, with 9 bases sitting between them. Filled out from reference TRBV19 and TRBJ1-2, the complete variable domain reads DGGITQSPKYLFRKEGQNVTLSCEQNLNHDAMYWYRQDPGQGLRLIYYSQIVNDFQKGDIAEGYSVSREKKESFPLTVTSAQKNPTAFYLCASSIFQGNYGYTFGSGTRLTVV.

This clonotype was seen at least ten times. The chain couples TRBV4-1 to TRBJ2-2; tentative D call: TRBD1 (5 bases). The V end was cut by 1 base, the J end by 5 bases, with 8 bases between. Germline CDR1 and CDR2: MGHRA and YSYEKL. The CDR3 is made up of 14 amino acids. In nucleotides, the CDR3 is TGCGCCAGCAGCCAAGTTTCAGGGACCGGGGAGCTGTTTTTT. Protein product: CASSQVSGTGELFF.

The J gene is TRBJ1-2, the V gene TRBV30, with D tentatively TRBD1 (5 bases). CDR3 length equals 11 residues. CDR1 and CDR2 from the germline V gene are GTSNPN and SVGIG (reference sequence). Trimming pared 2 bases from V and 10 bases from J, leaving 11 bases between. The CDR3: CAWSRQIDYTF. CDR3 coding DNA: TGTGCCTGGAGTCGACAGATCGACTACACCTTC. Full variable domain (rest looked up from reference TRBV30 and TRBJ1-2): SQTIHQWPATLVQPVGSPLSLECTVEGTSNPNLYWYRQAAGRGLQLLFYSVGIGQISSEVPQNLSASRPQDRQFILSSKKLLLSDSGFYLCAWSRQIDYTFGSGTRLTVV.

This clonotype has only one observation. V and J are TRBV19 and TRBJ1-4; D unclear. Trimming stripped 7 bases from V and 2 bases from J, with 11 bases between. Germline CDR1 LNHDA, CDR2 SQIVND (reference sequence). CDR3 length equals 14 residues. The CDR3, as DNA: TGTGCCAGTATTTTGGGGAGCACTAATGAAAAACTGTTTTTT. This encodes CASILGSTNEKLFF. Drawing the rest from reference TRBV19 and TRBJ1-4, the complete variable domain is DGGITQSPKYLFRKEGQNVTLSCEQNLNHDAMYWYRQDPGQGLRLIYYSQIVNDFQKGDIAEGYSVSREKKESFPLTVTSAQKNPTAFYLCASILGSTNEKLFFGSGTQLSVL.

V is TRBV19 and J is TRBJ1-5; possibly TRBD1 for D (6 bases). Germline values: CDR1 LNHDA, CDR2 SQIVND (reference sequence). The CDR3 runs 17 residues. The germline V and J ends were trimmed by 4 bases and 0 bases, with 16 bases remaining between them. The CDR3 nucleotides read TGTGCCAGTAGTACGAAGGGACAAATATATAGCAATCAGCCCCAGCATTTT. This encodes CASSTKGQIYSNQPQHF.

This clonotype was seen more than once but under ten times. This chain links TRBV12-3 or TRBV12-4 with TRBJ1-4; no firm D call. The ends were cut back, 8 bases at V and 7 bases at J, with 8 bases in the middle. The CDR3 consists of 11 residues. The CDR3 loop is CASGLGEKLFF. The CDR3, as DNA: TGTGCCAGCGGCCTTGGTGAAAAACTGTTTTTT.

Notes on this clonotype: An end of the junction does not agree with germline; a read error may underlie this. The chain carries TRBV7-2 and TRBJ2-1, with D possibly called TRBD1 or TRBD2 (5 bases each). This CDR3 spans 18 amino acids. Germline-derived CDR1 and CDR2 are SGHTA and FQGNSA. This CDR3 reads CASSFEPWDRTAYNELFF. CDR3 DNA: TGTGCCAGCAGCTTCGAACCGTGGGACCGTACCGCCTACAATGAGCTGTTCTTC.

V usage is TRBV4-1 and J usage is TRBJ2-3; 12 bases align to TRBD1. The germline CDR1 and CDR2 sequences are MGHRA and YSYEKL. CDR3 length: 17 residues. V was pared by 3 bases and J by 8 bases, with 12 bases of the junction left unmatched. As DNA, the CDR3 is TGCGCCAGCAGCCATGAGGGACAGGGGGCACAGATCGGTACGCAGTATTTT. Its translation is CASSHEGQGAQIGTQYF.

The chain uses TRBV4-3 and TRBJ2-7; 7 positions match TRBD1. Germline CDR1 reads LGHNA; CDR2 reads YSLEER. V shed 4 bases, J shed 5 bases, and the junction held 5 bases outside the gene matches. This CDR3 has 13 amino acids. CDR3: CASSPTGDHEQYF. The CDR3 nucleotides read TGCGCCAGCAGCCCAACAGGGGACCACGAGCAGTACTTC.

The rearrangement uses TRBV7-6 and TRBJ2-7, with 7 bases that match TRBD1. Germline V gene data show CDR1 as SGHVS and CDR2 as FNYEAQ. With 5 bases clipped from V and 5 bases from J, the junction kept 9 bases outside the gene matches. The CDR3 extends over 14 amino acids. The CDR3 DNA follows: TGTGCCAGCAGCCTCAATACAGGGGTCAACGAGCAGTACTTC. Encoded protein: CASSLNTGVNEQYF.

This clonotype was observed a few times. The rearrangement joins TRBV28 to TRBJ2-7, with D perhaps being TRBD1 or TRBD2 (5 bases each). The CDR3 has 17 residues. CDR1 and CDR2 from the germline V gene are MDHEN and SYDVKM. Trimming stripped 3 bases from V and 2 bases from J, with 20 bases between. CDR3 residues: CASSFRQKSGPPYEQYF. The CDR3 region has the DNA TGTGCCAGCAGTTTTAGACAGAAGTCGGGGCCCCCCTACGAGCAGTACTTC.